This TCR beta chain was captured by sequencing in a study of a mutant IDH1 vaccine in newly diagnosed glioma. Study overall: Vaccination was launched 4-6 weeks after radiotherapy alone, or with temozolomide cycles. Receipt of radiotherapy, temozolomide, or both preceded the study, and most received both. Study findings and constraints: Vaccine-induced responses were seen in roughly 93% of patients, spanning several MHC alleles.

On this clone itself: Its antigen is currently unknown.

The data were produced by immunoSEQ multiplex PCR, yet TCRdb's version contains in-frame clones alone and is incomplete. The sample lists roughly 86,000 clones, approximately 78% occurring once. The CDR3 runs 14 residues. Germline V gives CDR1 MGHRA, CDR2 YSYEKL. Trimming stripped 1 base from V and 5 bases from J, with 10 bases between. The time point here: week 47, end of study. Vaccinated patients received 300 ug of mutant IDH1 20-mer peptide per dose, with topical imiquimod. The sample in question was PBMCs, obtained from a glioma patient whose treatment included an IDH1 peptide vaccine. The origin of this receptor is a man aged 40-49 years with glioma. The genes are TRBV4-1 and TRBJ2-3; the D gene is possibly TRBD1 (7 bases). CDR3 DNA: TGCGCCAGCAGCCAAGGGAGGGGGCTAGATACGCAGTATTTT. It translates to CASSQGRGLDTQYF.